This T cell receptor beta chain was profiled in a study of T cell responses to AZD1222 COVID-19 vaccine. Study overall: Second-dose recipients at about 4 or about 12 weeks were treated as one pooled group.

Trimming took 2 bases from V and 0 from J, leaving 14 bases between them. There are 17 residues in the CDR3. CDR1 and CDR2 (germline): SGHNT, YYREEE (reference sequence). Profiling relied on immunoSEQ multiplex PCR, and the TCRdb table lists in-frame clones only, not all of them. The sample lists about 110,000 clones; just over 85% were seen once. The source was peripheral blood, collected on day 0 of AZD1222 vaccination. This rearrangement joins TRBV5-4 to TRBJ1-4; D uncertain. The TCR comes from an adult in good health. CDR3 bases: TGTGCCAGCAGCTTAGGGATCGGACCGACAACTAATGAAAAACTGTTTTTT. Translated, it gives CASSLGIGPTTNEKLFF.